This T cell receptor beta chain is from a study of Graves' ophthalmopathy and Graves' hyperthyroidism. TCR beta CDR3 amplification used RNA transcripts. First-round RT-PCR used HTBI primers; second-round multiplex PCR followed. A single record per CDR3 protein comes from TCRdb applying MiXCR to the multiplex PCR reads. The sample contains approximately 700,000 distinct CDR3 sequences, more than 40% of which appear only once. From germline, CDR1 is SGHKS and CDR2 YYEKEE (reference sequence). The length of the CDR3 is 16 residues. Turning to this clonotype: Mismatch with germline at one junction end may stem from a read error.

Material: peripheral blood. J is TRBJ2-7 and V is TRBV5-5, with D perhaps TRBD1 (6 bases). This sequence originates from an adult man with Graves' ophthalmopathy. Here the CDR3 DNA reads TGCGCCAGCAGCCTGGCCTTGGGGGCGCAGGTCCACGAGCAGTACTTC. This gives the protein CASSLALGAQVHEQYF.